This T cell receptor (beta chain) was captured by sequencing in a study of shared clonotypes between healthy human individuals. The CD4+ fraction was divided into a CD45RA+ naive subset and a CD45RA-negative memory subset. The repertoire was sequenced with immunoSEQ multiplex PCR; TCRdb's copy has only in-frame clones and lacks some. The sample has approximately 2.5 million clones, 90% to 95% seen once. This CDR3 has 14 residues. V gave up 4 bases and J gave up 5 bases, with 15 bases separating them. CDR1 is SGHAT, CDR2 FQNNGV, per germline. Whole-study findings and limits: The sole specimen, blood, was sampled, and tissue repertoires likely differ.

With respect to this clone: No antigen is known for it.

This rearrangement joins TRBV11-2 to TRBJ2-7, with a tentative D call TRBD2 (5 bases). Input material: naive CD4+ T cells from PBMCs. Subset meaning: CD45RA+ positively selected. This TCR was recovered from a man aged 18 to 30 in good health. Some clones in this sample may be carry-over from other donors' samples. CDR3 nucleotide sequence: TGTGCCAGCAGCTCGGGGTTTGATCGGGACGAGCAGTACTTC. It encodes CASSSGFDRDEQYF. Full variable domain (remainder filled in from reference TRBV11-2 and TRBJ2-7): EAGVAQSPRYKIIEKRQSVAFWCNPISGHATLYWYQQILGQGPKLLIQFQNNGVVDDSQLPKDRFSAERLKGVDSTLKIQPAKLEDSAVYLCASSSGFDRDEQYFGPGTRLTVT.